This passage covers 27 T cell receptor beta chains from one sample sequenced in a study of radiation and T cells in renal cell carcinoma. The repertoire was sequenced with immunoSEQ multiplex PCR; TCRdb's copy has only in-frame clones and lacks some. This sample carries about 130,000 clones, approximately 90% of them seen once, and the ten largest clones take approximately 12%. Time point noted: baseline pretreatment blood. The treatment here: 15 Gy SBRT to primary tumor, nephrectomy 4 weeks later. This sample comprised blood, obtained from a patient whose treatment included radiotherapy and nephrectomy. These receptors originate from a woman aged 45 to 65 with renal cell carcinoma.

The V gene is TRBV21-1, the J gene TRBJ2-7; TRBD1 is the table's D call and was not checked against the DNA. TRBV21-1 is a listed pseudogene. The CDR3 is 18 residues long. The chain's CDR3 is CASSKPTDRDRGTYEQYF. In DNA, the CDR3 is TGTGCCAGCAGCAAGCCGACTGACCGGGACAGGGGCACCTACGAGCAGTACTTC.

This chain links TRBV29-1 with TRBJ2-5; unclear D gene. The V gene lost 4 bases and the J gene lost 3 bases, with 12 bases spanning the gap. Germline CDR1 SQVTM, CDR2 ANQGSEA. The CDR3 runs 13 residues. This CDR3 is CSVVPARKETQYF. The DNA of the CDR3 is TGCAGCGTTGTCCCGGCCCGGAAAGAGACCCAGTACTTC. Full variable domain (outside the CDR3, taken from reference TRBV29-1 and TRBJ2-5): SAVISQKPSRDICQRGTSLTIQCQVDSQVTMMFWYRQQPGQSLTLIATANQGSEATYESGFVIDKFPISRPNLTFSTLTVSNMSPEDSSIYLCSVVPARKETQYFGPGTRLLVL.

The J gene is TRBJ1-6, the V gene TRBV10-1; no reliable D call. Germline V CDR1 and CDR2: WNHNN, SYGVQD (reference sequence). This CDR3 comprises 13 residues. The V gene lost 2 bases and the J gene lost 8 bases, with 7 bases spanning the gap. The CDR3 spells CASSEGWDSPLHF. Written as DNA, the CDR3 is TGCGCCAGCAGTGAGGGGTGGGATTCACCCCTCCACTTT.

CDR3 in amino acids: CASSYFFFTGGRGDTQYF. The CDR3 nucleotides are TGTGCCAGCAGCTACTTTTTTTTTACGGGGGGCCGTGGAGATACGCAGTATTTT. This chain uses TRBV7-8 with TRBJ2-3, with a weak D call TRBD2 (7 bases). The germline V and J ends were trimmed by 4 bases and 5 bases, with 25 bases remaining between them. The CDR3 spans 18 residues. CDR1 is SGHVS and CDR2 is FQNEAQ in the germline V gene. Full variable domain (remainder filled in from reference TRBV7-8 and TRBJ2-3): GAGVSQSPRYKVAKRGQDVALRCDPISGHVSLFWYQQALGQGPEFLTYFQNEAQLDKSGLPSDRFFAERPEGSVSTLKIQRTQQEDSAVYLCASSYFFFTGGRGDTQYFGPGTRLTVL.

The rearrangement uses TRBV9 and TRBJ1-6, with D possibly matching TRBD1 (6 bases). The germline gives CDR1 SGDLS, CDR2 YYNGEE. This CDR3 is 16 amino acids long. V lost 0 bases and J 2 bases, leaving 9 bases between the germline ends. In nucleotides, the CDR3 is TGTGCCAGCAGCGTAGGGACAGAAGCCTATAATTCACCCCTCCACTTT. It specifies CASSVGTEAYNSPLHF. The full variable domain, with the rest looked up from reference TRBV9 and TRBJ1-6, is DSGVTQTPKHLITATGQRVTLRCSPRSGDLSVYWYQQSLDQGLQFLIQYYNGEERAKGNILERFSAQQFPDLHSELNLSSLELGDSALYFCASSVGTEAYNSPLHFGNGTRLTVT.

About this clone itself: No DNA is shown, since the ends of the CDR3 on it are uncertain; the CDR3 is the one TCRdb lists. The CDR3 loop reads CSVAQGALFFF. This chain links TRBV20-1 with TRBJ1-1; the D call TRBD1 from the table was never checked on the DNA. From germline, CDR1 is DFQATT and CDR2 SNEGSKA (reference sequence). From its first to its last residue, the CDR3 has 11 amino acids.

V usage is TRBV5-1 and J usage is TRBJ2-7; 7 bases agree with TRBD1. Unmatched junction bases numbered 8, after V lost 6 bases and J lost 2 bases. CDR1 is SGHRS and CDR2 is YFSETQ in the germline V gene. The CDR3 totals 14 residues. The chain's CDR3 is CASTDRQGPYEQYF. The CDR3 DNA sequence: TGCGCCAGCACCGATCGACAGGGACCCTACGAGCAGTACTTC.

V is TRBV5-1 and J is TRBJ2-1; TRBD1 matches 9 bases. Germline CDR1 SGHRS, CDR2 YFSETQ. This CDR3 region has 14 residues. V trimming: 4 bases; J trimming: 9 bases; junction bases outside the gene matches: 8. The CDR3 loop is CASSRDRVKGEQFF. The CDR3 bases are TGCGCCAGCAGCCGGGACAGGGTAAAAGGTGAGCAGTTCTTC.

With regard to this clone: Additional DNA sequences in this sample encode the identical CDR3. In DNA form, the CDR3 reads TGTGCCAGCAGCAGTACCGGGACAGGGTCCTACGAGCAGTACTTC. Its protein product is CASSSTGTGSYEQYF. The V call is TRBV7-2, the J call TRBJ2-7, with 9 bases matching TRBD1. The V segment lost 5 bases and the J segment 1 base; nucleotides outside the gene matches: 6. Germline-derived CDR1 and CDR2 are SGHTA and FQGNSA. This CDR3 region has 15 residues. Full variable domain (rest looked up from reference TRBV7-2 and TRBJ2-7): GAGVSQSPSNKVTEKGKDVELRCDPISGHTALYWYRQSLGQGLEFLIYFQGNSAPDKSGLPSDRFSAERTGGSVSTLTIQRTQQEDSAVYLCASSSTGTGSYEQYFGPGTRLTVT.

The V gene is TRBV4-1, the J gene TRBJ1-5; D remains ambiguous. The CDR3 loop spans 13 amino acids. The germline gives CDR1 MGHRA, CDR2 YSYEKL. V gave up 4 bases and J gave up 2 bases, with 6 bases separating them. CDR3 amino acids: CASSPDGNQPQHF. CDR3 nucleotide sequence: TGCGCCAGCAGCCCCGATGGCAATCAGCCCCAGCATTTT.

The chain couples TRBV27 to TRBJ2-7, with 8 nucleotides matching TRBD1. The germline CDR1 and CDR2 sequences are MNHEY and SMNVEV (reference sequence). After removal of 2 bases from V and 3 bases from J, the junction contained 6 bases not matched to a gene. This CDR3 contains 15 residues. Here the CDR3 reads CASSLGQGGYYEQYF. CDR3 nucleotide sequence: TGTGCCAGCAGTTTAGGACAGGGCGGCTACTACGAGCAGTACTTC.

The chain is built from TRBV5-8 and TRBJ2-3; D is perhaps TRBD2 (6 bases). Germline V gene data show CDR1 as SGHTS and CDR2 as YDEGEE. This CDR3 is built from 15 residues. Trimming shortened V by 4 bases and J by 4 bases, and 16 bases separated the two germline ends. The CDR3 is CASSLRLVAADTQYF. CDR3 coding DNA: TGTGCCAGCAGCCTTCGACTAGTTGCGGCAGATACGCAGTATTTT.

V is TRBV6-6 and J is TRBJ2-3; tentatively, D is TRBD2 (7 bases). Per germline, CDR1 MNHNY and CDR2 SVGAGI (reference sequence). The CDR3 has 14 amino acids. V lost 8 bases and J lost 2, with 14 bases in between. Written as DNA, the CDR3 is TGTGCCAGCGGCAAGGGGGGGTCCACAGATACGCAGTATTTT. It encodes CASGKGGSTDTQYF.

The CDR3: CASSFPGLAGGRTDTQYF. DNA for the CDR3: TGTGCCAGCAGCTTCCCGGGACTAGCGGGGGGTCGCACAGATACGCAGTATTTT. This rearrangement joins TRBV5-4 to TRBJ2-3; 15 nucleotides align to TRBD2. The germline V gene encodes CDR1 SGHNT and CDR2 YYREEE (reference sequence). After removal of 2 bases from V and 1 base from J, the junction contained 5 bases not matched to a gene. This CDR3 is 18 amino acids long. The whole variable domain, filled in from reference TRBV5-4 and TRBJ2-3, reads ETGVTQSPTHLIKTRGQQVTLRCSSQSGHNTVSWYQQALGQGPQFIFQYYREEENGRGNFPPRFSGLQFPNYSSELNVNALELDDSALYLCASSFPGLAGGRTDTQYFGPGTRLTVL.

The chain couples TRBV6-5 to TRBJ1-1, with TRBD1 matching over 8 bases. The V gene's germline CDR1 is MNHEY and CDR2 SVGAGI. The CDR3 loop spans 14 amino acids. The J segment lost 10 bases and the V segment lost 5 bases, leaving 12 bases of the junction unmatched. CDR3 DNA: TGTGCCAGCAGTAGAGACAGGGGACACCGGGGAGCTTTCTTT. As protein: CASSRDRGHRGAFF.

CDR3 residues: CASSPNVGLFNSPLHF. CDR3 nucleotide sequence: TGTGCCAGCAGCCCCAATGTGGGACTTTTTAATTCACCCCTCCACTTT. The V and J genes are TRBV5-5 and TRBJ1-6; TRBD1 is a possible D gene (5 bases). CDR1 and CDR2 (germline): SGHKS, YYEKEE (reference sequence). The CDR3 is 16 residues long. V shed 4 bases and J shed 6 bases, with 17 bases lying between them.

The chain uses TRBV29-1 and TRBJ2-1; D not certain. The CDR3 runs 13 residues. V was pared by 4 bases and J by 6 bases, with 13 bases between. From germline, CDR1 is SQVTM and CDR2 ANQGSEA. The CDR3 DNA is TGCAGCGTTGGGCTTTCGGAGATCAATGAGCAGTTCTTC. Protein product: CSVGLSEINEQFF.

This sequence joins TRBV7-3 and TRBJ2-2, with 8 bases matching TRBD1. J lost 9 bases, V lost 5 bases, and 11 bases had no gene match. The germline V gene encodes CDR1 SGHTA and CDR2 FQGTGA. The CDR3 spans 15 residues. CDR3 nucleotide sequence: TGTGCCAGCAGCCCCGGACAGGGTTCCTTAAGGGAGCTGTTTTTT. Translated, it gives CASSPGQGSLRELFF.

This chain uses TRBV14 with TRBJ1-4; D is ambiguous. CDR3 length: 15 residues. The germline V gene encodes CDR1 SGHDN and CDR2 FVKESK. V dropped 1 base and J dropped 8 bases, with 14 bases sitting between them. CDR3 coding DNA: TGTGCCAGCAGCCAAGTATTGGGAGGGAACGAAAAACTGTTTTTT. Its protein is CASSQVLGGNEKLFF.

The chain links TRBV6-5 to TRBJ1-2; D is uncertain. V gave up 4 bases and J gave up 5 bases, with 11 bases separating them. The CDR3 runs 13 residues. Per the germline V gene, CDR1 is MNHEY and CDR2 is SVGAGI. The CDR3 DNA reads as TGTGCCAGCAGTTCTGTTGGACCATATGGCTACACCTTC. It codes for CASSSVGPYGYTF.

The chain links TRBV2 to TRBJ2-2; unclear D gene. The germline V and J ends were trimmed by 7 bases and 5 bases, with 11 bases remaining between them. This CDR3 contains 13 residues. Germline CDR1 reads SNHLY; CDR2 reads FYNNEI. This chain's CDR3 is CASKVARTGELFF. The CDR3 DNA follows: TGTGCCAGCAAGGTAGCTCGGACCGGGGAGCTGTTTTTT.

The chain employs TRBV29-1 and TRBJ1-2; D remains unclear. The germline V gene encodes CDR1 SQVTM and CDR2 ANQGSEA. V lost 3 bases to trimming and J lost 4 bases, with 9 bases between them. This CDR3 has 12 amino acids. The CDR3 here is CSVDGGAYGYTF. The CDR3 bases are TGCAGCGTTGACGGCGGAGCCTATGGCTACACCTTC.

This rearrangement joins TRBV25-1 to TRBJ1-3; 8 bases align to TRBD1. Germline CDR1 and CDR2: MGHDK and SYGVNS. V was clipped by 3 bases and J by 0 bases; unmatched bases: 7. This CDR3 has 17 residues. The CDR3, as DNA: TGTGCCAGCAGTGACCCTAGGACAGGGACCTCTGGAAACACCATATATTTT. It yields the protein CASSDPRTGTSGNTIYF. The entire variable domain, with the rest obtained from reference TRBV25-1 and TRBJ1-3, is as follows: EADIYQTPRYLVIGTGKKITLECSQTMGHDKMYWYQQDPGMELHLIHYSYGVNSTEKGDLSSESTVSRIRTEHFPLTLESARPSHTSQYLCASSDPRTGTSGNTIYFGEGSWLTVV.

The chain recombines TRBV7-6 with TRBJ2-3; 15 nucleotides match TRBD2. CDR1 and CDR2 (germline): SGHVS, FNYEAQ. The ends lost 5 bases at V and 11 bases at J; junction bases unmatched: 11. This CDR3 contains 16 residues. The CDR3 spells CASSDRASGLAGGQYF. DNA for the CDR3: TGTGCCAGCAGCGACAGGGCCTCGGGACTAGCGGGGGGGCAGTATTTT.

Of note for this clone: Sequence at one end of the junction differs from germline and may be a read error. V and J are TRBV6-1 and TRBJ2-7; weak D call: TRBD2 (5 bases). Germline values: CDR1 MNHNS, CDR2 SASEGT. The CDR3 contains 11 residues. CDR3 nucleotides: TGTGCCAGCAGTAACGGCGGGCCCTCGTCCTTC. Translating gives CASSNGGPSSF.

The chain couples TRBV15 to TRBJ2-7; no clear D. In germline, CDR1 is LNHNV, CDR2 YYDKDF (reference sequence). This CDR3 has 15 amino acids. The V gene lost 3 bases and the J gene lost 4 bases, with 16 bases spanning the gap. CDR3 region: CATSSPGRLEYEQYF. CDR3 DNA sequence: TGTGCCACCAGCAGCCCAGGACGATTGGAGTACGAGCAGTACTTC.

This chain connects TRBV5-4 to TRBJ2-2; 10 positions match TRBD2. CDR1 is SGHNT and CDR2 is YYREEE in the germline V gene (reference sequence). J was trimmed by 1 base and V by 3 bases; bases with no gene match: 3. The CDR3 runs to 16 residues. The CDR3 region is CASSSVAGGNTGELFF. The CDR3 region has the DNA TGTGCCAGCAGCTCTGTAGCGGGGGGGAACACCGGGGAGCTGTTTTTT.